The clone carrying this T cell receptor beta chain was counted only a few times. Then a second PCR, running about 6 to 12 cycles, was carried out with a sample-barcoded 5' primer and a J-beta primer mix. TCRdb passed the 5' RACE reads through MiXCR, listing each CDR3 protein once. The table includes approximately 1,700,000 distinct CDR3 sequences, roughly 43% detected once. The sample is drawn from a study of blood T cells in healthy people across ages. This CDR3 comprises 16 residues. In germline, CDR1 is SGHNT, CDR2 YENEEA. This TCR came from a human donor in good health. The rearrangement joins TRBV11-3 to TRBJ2-5; 7 positions agree with TRBD2. The J call may be in error: the DNA end matches TRBJ2-7 better. The sample taken for sequencing was blood. As DNA, the CDR3 is TGTGCCAGCAGCTTAGATCCAGCGGGGATTTCCTACGAGCAGTACTTC. Encoded protein: CASSLDPAGISYEQYF.